This TCR beta chain was identified in a study of control samples from healthy donors and cancer patients. Trimming pared 4 bases from V and 3 bases from J, leaving 15 bases between. Germline V gene data show CDR1 as SGHDN and CDR2 as FVKESK. This CDR3 contains 15 residues. Here immunoSEQ multiplex PCR was the method, and the copy in TCRdb shows in-frame clones only, minus some. The sample lists 150,000 to 200,000 clones; 80% to 95% were seen once. This TCR came from a woman aged 40 to 50 in good health. This chain uses TRBV14 with TRBJ1-2; TRBD1 is a possible D gene (5 bases). Sequences were obtained from blood. The CDR3 nucleotides are TGTGCCAGCAGCCCGCGACAGTCCCCTTACTATGGCTACACCTTC. This codes for CASSPRQSPYYGYTF.